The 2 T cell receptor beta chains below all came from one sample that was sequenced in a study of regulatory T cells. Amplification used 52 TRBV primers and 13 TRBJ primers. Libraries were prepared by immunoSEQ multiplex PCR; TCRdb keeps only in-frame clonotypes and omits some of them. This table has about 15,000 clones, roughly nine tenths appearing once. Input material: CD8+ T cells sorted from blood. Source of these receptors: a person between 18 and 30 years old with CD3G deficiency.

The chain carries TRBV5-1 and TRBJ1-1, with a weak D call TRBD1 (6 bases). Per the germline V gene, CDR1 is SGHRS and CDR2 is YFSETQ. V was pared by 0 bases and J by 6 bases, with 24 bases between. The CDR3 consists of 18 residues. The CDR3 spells CASSLASAGHPATAEAFF. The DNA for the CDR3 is TGCGCCAGCAGCTTGGCCTCAGCGGGACACCCGGCAACGGCTGAAGCTTTCTTT. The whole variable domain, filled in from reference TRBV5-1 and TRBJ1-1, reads KAGVTQTPRYLIKTRGQQVTLSCSPISGHRSVSWYQQTPGQGLQFLFEYFSETQRNKGNFPGRFSGRQFSNSRSEMNVSTLELGDSALYLCASSLASAGHPATAEAFFGQGTRLTVV.

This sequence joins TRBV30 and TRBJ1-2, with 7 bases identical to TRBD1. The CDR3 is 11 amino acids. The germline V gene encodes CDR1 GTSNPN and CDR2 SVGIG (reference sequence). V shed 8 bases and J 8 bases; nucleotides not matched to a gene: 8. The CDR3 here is CARQGEGGYTF. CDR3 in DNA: TGTGCCCGTCAGGGGGAGGGAGGCTACACCTTC.